This is a list of T cell receptor beta chains from one sample in a study of early T cells in non-severe SARS-CoV-2 infection. TCRdb independently ran MiXCR on the 5' RACE reads; one entry per CDR3 protein. The sample includes tens of thousands of distinct CDR3 sequences, roughly 8.7% of them seen just once. The specimen was whole blood. The receptors shown here come from an adult who was a healthcare worker with PCR-confirmed SARS-CoV-2 infection or an uninfected control (not recorded which). The CDR3 runs from the conserved cysteine through the conserved F or W. The D gene is left open where the match is weak. Clone size appears in some rows only: once, few, many, or a class for an expanded clone.

many | TRBJ1-1 | . | TRBV9 | CASSVLQGQGEAFF | TGTGCCAGCAGCGTATTGCAGGGCCAGGGTGAAGCTTTCTTT
few | TRBJ1-3 | . | TRBV18 | CASSPQVGNTIYF | TGTGCCAGCTCACCCCAAGTCGGAAACACCATATATTTT
many | TRBJ1-2 | TRBD1 | TRBV29-1 | CSVDPGTGYGYTF | TGCAGCGTTGACCCAGGGACAGGCTATGGCTACACCTTC
. | TRBJ2-5 | TRBD2 | TRBV5-1 | CASSLGTSGIQETQYF | TGCGCCAGCAGCTTGGGGACTAGCGGGATTCAAGAGACCCAGTACTTC
many | TRBJ2-2 | . | TRBV6-6 | CASSQTGNTGELFF | TGTGCCAGCAGTCAGACAGGGAACACCGGGGAGCTGTTTTTT
many | TRBJ2-2 | . | TRBV6-4 | CASSEGEAGELFF | TGTGCCAGCAGTGAGGGAGAGGCCGGGGAGCTGTTTTTT
many | TRBJ2-1 | . | TRBV11-2 | CASSLPSANEQFF | TGTGCCAGCAGCCTCCCGTCGGCAAATGAGCAGTTCTTC
many | TRBJ2-5 | . | TRBV6-2/TRBV6-3 | CASSPEETQYF | TGTGCCAGCAGTCCCGAAGAGACCCAGTACTTC
many | TRBJ2-3 | TRBD2 | TRBV19 | CASRLADSTDTQYF | TGTGCCAGTCGACTAGCGGACAGCACAGATACGCAGTATTTT
many | TRBJ1-1 | . | TRBV7-2 | CASSLEANTEAFF | TGTGCCAGCAGCTTAGAAGCGAACACTGAAGCTTTCTTT
many | TRBJ1-2 | . | TRBV4-2 | CASSQGNYGYTF | TGTGCCAGCAGCCAGGGGAACTATGGCTACACCTTC
many | TRBJ1-2 | . | TRBV5-5 | CASSLAGGNYGYTF | TGTGCCAGCAGCTTGGCCGGAGGAAACTATGGCTACACCTTC
. | TRBJ2-1 | TRBD1 | TRBV28 | CASRGDRAKQFF | TGTGCCAGCAGAGGGGACAGAGCTAAGCAGTTCTTC
. | TRBJ1-1 | . | TRBV15 | CATSRDRTGEAFF | TGTGCCACCAGCAGAGACAGAACTGGTGAAGCTTTCTTT
. | TRBJ2-3 | . | TRBV7-2 | CASSLAGGRGADTQYF | TGTGCCAGCAGCTTAGCGGGAGGACGGGGCGCAGATACGCAGTATTTT
few | TRBJ2-4 | . | TRBV6-6 | CASRIDGELAKNIQYF | TGTGCCAGCAGGATAGACGGCGAACTAGCCAAAAACATTCAGTACTTC
many | TRBJ2-3 | . | TRBV27 | CASSSGNILHTDTQYF | TGTGCCAGCAGCTCGGGTAACATACTGCACACAGATACGCAGTATTTT
few | TRBJ2-1 | TRBD2 | TRBV14 | CASSQGHLAVTYNEQFF | TGTGCCAGCAGCCAGGGGCATCTAGCGGTTACCTACAATGAGCAGTTCTTC
many | TRBJ2-3 | TRBD1 | TRBV20-1 | CSAGQGTDTQYF | TGCAGTGCTGGACAGGGGACAGATACGCAGTATTTT
. | TRBJ2-7 | . | TRBV20-1 | CSARVSENSYEQYF | TGCAGTGCTAGAGTGTCAGAAAACTCCTACGAGCAGTACTTC
many | TRBJ1-2 | . | TRBV20-1 | CSARPTADYGYTF | TGCAGTGCTAGACCTACGGCGGACTATGGCTACACCTTC
few | TRBJ2-1 | . | TRBV27 | CASIAGSPYNEQFF | TGTGCCAGTATAGCAGGGTCTCCCTACAATGAGCAGTTCTTC
many | TRBJ2-3 | . | TRBV11-3 | CASSLGTDTQYF | TGTGCCAGCAGCTTAGGAACAGATACGCAGTATTTT
few | TRBJ2-3 | TRBD1 | TRBV6-2/TRBV6-3 | CASNPRQGTDTQYF | TGTGCCAGCAACCCGCGACAGGGAACAGATACGCAGTATTTT